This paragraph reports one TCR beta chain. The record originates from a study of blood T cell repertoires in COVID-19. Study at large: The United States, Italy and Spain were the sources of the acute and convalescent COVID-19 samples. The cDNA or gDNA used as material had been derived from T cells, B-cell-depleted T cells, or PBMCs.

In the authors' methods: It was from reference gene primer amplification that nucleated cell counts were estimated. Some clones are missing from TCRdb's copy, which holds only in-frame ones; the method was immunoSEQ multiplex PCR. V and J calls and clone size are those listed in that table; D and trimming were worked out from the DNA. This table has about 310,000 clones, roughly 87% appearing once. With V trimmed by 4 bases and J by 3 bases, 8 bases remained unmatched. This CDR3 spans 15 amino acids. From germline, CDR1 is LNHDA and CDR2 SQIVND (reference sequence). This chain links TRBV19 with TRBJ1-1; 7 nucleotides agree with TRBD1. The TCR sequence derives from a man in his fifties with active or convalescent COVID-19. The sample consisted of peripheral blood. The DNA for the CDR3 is TGTGCCAGTAGTAGGGTCTCAGGGGGGCACACTGAAGCTTTCTTT. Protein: CASSRVSGGHTEAFF.